Shown below are 14 T cell receptor beta chains from a single sample sequenced in a study of cytomegalovirus exposure and HLA in healthy donors. The PCR ran on 60 Vbeta and 13 Jbeta primers. Method: immunoSEQ multiplex PCR; TCRdb's copy keeps in-frame clones and lacks some. The data contain about 160,000 clones, roughly 85% of them singletons. The specimen sequenced was PBMCs. The source of these receptors is a man aged 18 to 30 in good health and CMV-seropositive.

This clone was observed a single time. The chain links TRBV6-6 to TRBJ2-1; TRBD2 is a possible D gene (6 bases). The CDR3 is 16 residues long. CDR1 and CDR2 (germline): MNHNY, SVGAGI (reference sequence). The V and J ends lost 2 bases and 6 bases respectively, with 17 bases between them. CDR3 in DNA: TGTGCCAGCAGTTACGCGCGGCCTGGGGGGAGCAATGAGCAGTTCTTC. This codes for CASSYARPGGSNEQFF.

This sequence joins TRBV11-3 and TRBJ1-4, with 9 bases lining up with TRBD1. The CDR3 has 16 residues. V was clipped by 3 bases and J by 3 bases; unmatched bases: 5. Germline loops: CDR1 SGHNT, CDR2 YENEEA. In DNA form, the CDR3 reads TGTGCCAGCAGCTTGCGTACAGGGGGCCCTAATGAAAAACTGTTTTTT. Its translation: CASSLRTGGPNEKLFF.

This clone appeared a few times. J is TRBJ1-1 and V is TRBV7-6; weak D call: TRBD1 (5 bases). Trimming pared 8 bases from V and 3 bases from J, leaving 13 bases between. The CDR3 totals 13 residues. The germline gives CDR1 SGHVS, CDR2 FNYEAQ. The CDR3 nucleotides read TGTGCCAGCCAGTCACAGGTCTACACTGAAGCTTTCTTT. Translating it yields CASQSQVYTEAFF.

The chain is built from TRBV30 and TRBJ2-5; 9 nucleotides agree with TRBD1. V lost 0 bases, J lost 4 bases, and 0 bases stayed unmatched. The CDR3 spans 13 residues. Germline assignment: CDR1 GTSNPN and CDR2 SVGIG (reference sequence). This chain's CDR3 is CAWSVDRGETQYF. CDR3 coding DNA: TGTGCCTGGAGTGTGGACAGGGGAGAGACCCAGTACTTC.

Concerning this clone: An end of the junction differs from the germline gene, which may be a read error. This chain joins TRBV4-1 and TRBJ1-1, with TRBD1 as a possible D gene (6 bases). This CDR3 is built from 13 residues. Germline V gene data show CDR1 as MGHRA and CDR2 as YSYEKL. The CDR3 region has the DNA TGCGCCAGCAGCCTTTCGTTCCGGGACACGTCGAATTTT. It specifies CASSLSFRDTSNF.

The chain joins TRBV7-6 to TRBJ1-6, with a tentative D call TRBD1 (6 bases). The CDR3 is 16 residues long. Per the germline V gene, CDR1 is SGHVS and CDR2 is FNYEAQ. Trimming removed 1 base at V and 7 bases at J, with 14 bases between. The CDR3 sequence: CASSLGAGVGNSPLHF. The CDR3 region has the DNA TGTGCCAGCAGCTTAGGGGCAGGGGTGGGAAATTCACCCCTCCACTTT. Complete variable domain (other parts from reference TRBV7-6 and TRBJ1-6): GAGVSQSPRYKVTKRGQDVALRCDPISGHVSLYWYRQALGQGPEFLTYFNYEAQQDKSGLPNDRFSAERPEGSISTLTIQRTEQRDSAMYRCASSLGAGVGNSPLHFGNGTRLTVT.

This sequence joins TRBV7-9 and TRBJ1-6; D remains ambiguous. The CDR3 runs 15 residues. V was pared by 4 bases and J by 3 bases, with 10 bases between. CDR1 is SEHNR and CDR2 is FQNEAQ in the germline V gene (reference sequence). CDR3 sequence: CASSSGNNYNSPLHF. DNA of the CDR3: TGTGCCAGCAGCTCTGGTAACAACTATAATTCACCCCTCCACTTT. The whole variable domain, filled in from reference TRBV7-9 and TRBJ1-6, reads DTGVSQNPRHKITKRGQNVTFRCDPISEHNRLYWYRQTLGQGPEFLTYFQNEAQLEKSRLLSDRFSAERPKGSFSTLEIQRTEQGDSAMYLCASSSGNNYNSPLHFGNGTRLTVT.

The chain has TRBV28 and TRBJ1-2; possibly TRBD1 for D (5 bases). Germline V gene data show CDR1 as MDHEN and CDR2 as SYDVKM. The CDR3 length is 11 residues. DNA for the CDR3: TGTTCTGTTGGGGCACCGTATGGCTACACCTTC. Translation gives CSVGAPYGYTF.

The chain recombines TRBV18 with TRBJ1-2; D is perhaps TRBD1 (5 bases). Between the trimmed V and J ends, which lost 8 bases and 8 bases, there was a span of 24 bases. The CDR3 contains 15 residues. Germline V CDR1 and CDR2: KGHSH, LQKENI. The CDR3 sequence: CASLNPALGGWGYTF. The CDR3 bases are TGTGCCAGCCTCAACCCGGCCTTGGGGGGTTGGGGCTACACCTTC.

This sequence joins TRBV4-3 and TRBJ1-1; D unresolved. This CDR3 has 16 amino acids. V was clipped by 0 bases and J by 3 bases, with 14 bases between them. Germline V gives CDR1 LGHNA, CDR2 YSLEER. The CDR3 loop reads CASSQDFRQAHTEAFF. The CDR3 DNA reads TGCGCCAGCAGCCAAGATTTTCGGCAGGCACACACTGAAGCTTTCTTT.

J is TRBJ2-6 and V is TRBV5-1; weak D call: TRBD2 (7 bases). Trimming removed 5 bases at V and 0 bases at J, with 12 bases between. This CDR3 is built from 16 residues. CDR1 SGHRS and CDR2 YFSETQ come from the germline V gene. The CDR3 nucleotides are TGCGCCAGCAGGGGGGGGCTAAACTCTGGGGCCAACGTCCTGACTTTC. Encoded protein: CASRGGLNSGANVLTF.

V is TRBV5-5 and J is TRBJ1-2; TRBD1 matches at 7 bases. The CDR3 sequence is 16 residues long. The germline V gene has CDR1 SGHKS and CDR2 YYEKEE (reference sequence). The V gene end was trimmed by 5 bases and the J gene end by 6 bases; junction bases not matched to a gene: 16. The CDR3 region is CASSPRQFPDRDGYTF. The CDR3 nucleotides are TGTGCCAGCAGTCCCAGACAATTCCCAGACAGGGATGGCTACACCTTC. Variable domain in full (rest from reference TRBV5-5 and TRBJ1-2): DAGVTQSPTHLIKTRGQQVTLRCSPISGHKSVSWYQQVLGQGPQFIFQYYEKEERGRGNFPDRFSARQFPNYSSELNVNALLLGDSALYLCASSPRQFPDRDGYTFGSGTRLTVV.

The chain combines TRBV15 with TRBJ1-6, with D hard to call. The germline V gene has CDR1 LNHNV and CDR2 YYDKDF (reference sequence). The V gene lost 0 bases and the J gene lost 7 bases, with 16 bases spanning the gap. The CDR3 loop spans 17 amino acids. CDR3 coding DNA: TGTGCCACCAGCAGAGATCTGAGGGAAGATCGGAATTCACCCCTCCACTTT. It encodes CATSRDLREDRNSPLHF.

J is TRBJ1-1 and V is TRBV4-3; possibly TRBD1 for D (6 bases). Per germline, CDR1 LGHNA and CDR2 YSLEER. The V gene lost 0 bases and the J gene lost 1 base, with 18 bases spanning the gap. The CDR3 is 18 amino acids. CDR3 amino acids: CASSQEVSNRVENTEAFF. DNA of the CDR3: TGCGCCAGCAGCCAAGAAGTTTCGAACAGGGTCGAGAACACTGAAGCTTTCTTT.